The 15 T cell receptor beta chains below all came from one sample that was sequenced in a study of CD8+CD57+ T cells in acquired aplastic anemia. Genomic DNA provided the template from which TCR beta VDJ and CDR3 profiles were obtained. TCRdb passed the reads through MiXCR, listing each CDR3 protein once. This table has some 200,000 distinct CDR3 sequences, almost 50% appearing once. Patients included in sequencing had previously demonstrated CD8+CD57+ cell expansion by flow cytometry. The material sequenced was sorted CD4+, CD8+, or CD8+CD57+ T cells (not recorded which) from PBMCs. The receptors derive from a human donor with aplastic anemia.

At least ten counts were recorded for this clonotype. The chain employs TRBV19 and TRBJ1-5, with D perhaps matching TRBD1 (6 bases). The CDR3 consists of 18 residues. The germline CDR1 and CDR2 sequences are LNHDA and SQIVND (reference sequence). Trimming removed 7 bases from V and 1 base from J, with 23 bases in between. In nucleotides, the CDR3 is TGTGCCAGTAAAGCCGGGGAGGGGGAGAGGAAGAGCAATCAGCCCCAGCATTTT. Amino acid sequence: CASKAGEGERKSNQPQHF.

This chain links TRBV19 with TRBJ2-2; TRBD1 might be the D (6 bases). The CDR3 is made up of 15 amino acids. The germline V gene has CDR1 LNHDA and CDR2 SQIVND (reference sequence). Trimming removed 4 bases at V and 5 bases at J, with 14 bases between. CDR3 sequence: CASSTQGITTGELFF. CDR3 DNA sequence: TGTGCCAGTAGTACACAGGGTATAACAACCGGGGAGCTGTTTTTT.

This chain joins TRBV20-1 and TRBJ1-4; no clear D gene. There are 17 residues in the CDR3. V shed 4 bases and J shed 7 bases, with 25 bases lying between them. CDR1 DFQATT and CDR2 SNEGSKA come from the germline V gene (reference sequence). The CDR3 region has the DNA TGCAGTGCTATCACTAACGACGGGATGCCGGAGGTTGAAAAACTGTTTTTT. It yields the protein CSAITNDGMPEVEKLFF.

This clonotype was detected ten times or more. V is TRBV6-1 and J is TRBJ1-5; D is uncertain. V lost 0 bases, J lost 7 bases, and 13 bases lay in between. The CDR3 contains 15 residues. Germline V gene sequence: CDR1 MNHNS, CDR2 SASEGT. CDR3 nucleotides: TGTGCCAGCAGTGAAGCAGGCGGGTTAGGGCAGCCCCAGCATTTT. Its protein product is CASSEAGGLGQPQHF.

This clonotype has ten or more counts. The genes are TRBV12-3 or TRBV12-4 and TRBJ1-2; D gene unclear. The CDR3 extends over 14 amino acids. The V gene lost 6 bases and the J gene lost 2 bases, with 13 bases spanning the gap. The CDR3 sequence is CASREGLLNYGYTF. In DNA form, the CDR3 reads TGTGCCAGCAGAGAAGGCCTTTTAAACTATGGCTACACCTTC.

This clonotype was seen many times. The rearrangement links TRBV5-1 to TRBJ2-5; 12 nucleotides line up with TRBD2. CDR3 length equals 16 residues. Germline CDR1 is SGHRS and CDR2 is YFSETQ. V dropped 4 bases and J dropped 5; count of bases not matched to a gene: 9. The chain's CDR3 is CASSEGLAGGGETQYF. DNA of the CDR3: TGCGCCAGCAGCGAGGGACTAGCGGGCGGGGGGGAGACCCAGTACTTC. The full variable domain, rest sourced from reference TRBV5-1 and TRBJ2-5, is KAGVTQTPRYLIKTRGQQVTLSCSPISGHRSVSWYQQTPGQGLQFLFEYFSETQRNKGNFPGRFSGRQFSNSRSEMNVSTLELGDSALYLCASSEGLAGGGETQYFGPGTRLLVL.

This clonotype was detected ten times or more. V is TRBV28 and J is TRBJ1-3, with D maybe TRBD1 (5 bases). This CDR3 contains 14 residues. V shed 6 bases and J shed 3 bases, with 12 bases lying between them. Germline V CDR1 and CDR2: MDHEN, SYDVKM. The CDR3 DNA follows: TGTGCCAGCAGCTGGGGAGGGGATGGAAACACCATATATTTT. This encodes CASSWGGDGNTIYF.

This clonotype has only one observation. J is TRBJ1-4 and V is TRBV10-3, with TRBD1 matching over 9 bases. This CDR3 is built from 14 residues. Losses at the gene ends were 11 bases for V and 7 bases for J; bases not matched to a gene: 11. Germline V CDR1 and CDR2: ENHRY, SYGVKD. The CDR3 is CAARSTGGCEKLFF. CDR3 DNA: TGTGCCGCCAGATCAACAGGGGGCTGTGAAAAACTGTTTTTT.

On this clonotype: At one of its ends the junction is not consistent with the germline gene, which may arise from a read error. V gene TRBV5-6 combines with J gene TRBJ2-5; no firm D call. The germline V gene has CDR1 SGHDT and CDR2 YYEEEE. The CDR3 contains 8 residues. The CDR3 DNA sequence: TGTGCCAGCAGCTTGGGGCCCTTC. Its translation is CASSLGPF. The full variable domain, its missing parts supplied by reference TRBV5-6 and TRBJ2-5, is DAGVTQSPTHLIKTRGQQVTLRCSPKSGHDTVSWYQQALGQGPQFIFQYYEEEERQRGNFPDRFSGHQFPNYSSELNVNALLLGDSALYLCASSLGPFGPGTRLLVL.

The chain links TRBV19 to TRBJ1-6, with a tentative D call TRBD1 (5 bases). There are 16 residues in the CDR3. V lost 4 bases to trimming and J lost 1 base, with 11 bases between them. Germline assignment: CDR1 LNHDA and CDR2 SQIVND (reference sequence). The CDR3 nucleotides read TGTGCCAGTAGTACCATCGGGGGATCCTATAATTCACCCCTCCACTTT. Its translation is CASSTIGGSYNSPLHF.

This clonotype has at least ten counts. The chain is built from TRBV12-5 and TRBJ2-5, with a tentative D call TRBD2 (7 bases). The CDR3 spans 15 residues. Germline V gene lookup returns CDR1 LGHNT and CDR2 FRNRAP. Trimming removed 3 bases from V and 5 bases from J, with 16 bases in between. The CDR3 nucleotides read TGTGCTAGTGGTTTAGGGGGGGGGACGGGTGAGACCCAGTACTTC. It is translated as CASGLGGGTGETQYF.

This clonotype was detected ten times or more. The gene calls are TRBV6-5 and TRBJ1-1, with 9 bases fitting TRBD1. CDR3 length equals 13 residues. V dropped 5 bases and J dropped 3; count of bases not matched to a gene: 1. Per germline, CDR1 MNHEY and CDR2 SVGAGI. The chain's CDR3 is CASSGDRDTEAFF. In DNA form, the CDR3 reads TGTGCCAGCAGTGGGGACAGGGACACTGAAGCTTTCTTT.

Turning to this clonotype: A single base separates this from a much larger clone, so it may be a read error. The V call is TRBV24-1, the J call TRBJ2-1; TRBD1 agrees at 7 bases. CDR1 is KGHDR, CDR2 SFDVKD, per germline. The CDR3 is 12 amino acids. DNA of the CDR3: TGTGCCAGCAGTGCCCCAGGGGGTGAGCAGTTCTTC. This sequence encodes CASSAPGGEQFF.

The chain recombines TRBV2 with TRBJ2-3, with D perhaps assigned TRBD1 or TRBD2 (5 bases each). Between the trimmed V and J ends, which lost 1 base and 0 bases, there was a span of 11 bases. The germline gives CDR1 SNHLY, CDR2 FYNNEI. This CDR3 is 16 amino acids long. The CDR3 DNA follows: TGTGCCAGCAGTGAAGTTCGGGGCACTAGCACAGATACGCAGTATTTT. Its translation is CASSEVRGTSTDTQYF.

This clonotype was observed many times. The V and J genes are TRBV11-2 and TRBJ1-6; 10 bases fit TRBD1. The CDR3 length is 14 residues. V lost 4 bases to trimming and J lost 9 bases; unmatched junction nucleotides: 3. Looked up from germline, CDR1 is SGHAT and CDR2 is FQNNGV. The CDR3 here is CASSWTGGGSPLHF. The CDR3 region has the DNA TGTGCCAGCAGCTGGACAGGGGGAGGTTCACCCCTCCACTTT.